The 13 T cell receptor beta chains below all came from one sample that was sequenced in a study of tumor-infiltrating lymphocytes in primary liver carcinoma. The study co-extracted DNA and RNA from around 20-30 mg of unsorted bulk tissue. The researchers produced TCR beta cDNA from 400 to 650 ng total RNA with a constant-region primer. Slightly modified ARM-PCR served as the procedure for the TCR beta libraries. These libraries came from three rounds of nested multiplex PCR. The first two PCR rounds, nine to ten cycles each, used TRBV1-TRBV30 forward primers and a C-beta reverse primer. TCRdb ran MiXCR on the multiplex PCR reads and lists one entry per CDR3 protein. Of under 200,000 distinct CDR3 sequences in the sample, 85% were seen once. The source material was tumor tissue from primary liver carcinoma. Source of these receptors: a man aged 35-49 years with primary liver carcinoma and hepatitis B virus infection.

On this clonotype itself: The conserved final phenylalanine or tryptophan is absent from the CDR3, which likely points to a read error. The genes are TRBV12-3 or TRBV12-4 and TRBJ1-2; possible D gene TRBD1, 5 bases. CDR3 length: 13 amino acids. V lost 4 bases and J lost 10, with 16 bases in between. CDR3 sequence (DNA): TGTGCCAGCAGTTCCTGGGACGGGGGGGACTACACCTTA. Translation gives CASSSWDGGDYTL.

Points on this clonotype: The conserved final phenylalanine or tryptophan is absent from the CDR3, which likely points to a read error. The chain joins TRBV11-2 to TRBJ2-4; unclear D gene. Germline values: CDR1 SGHAT, CDR2 FQNNGV. There are 15 residues in the CDR3. The CDR3 reads CTSTTSAVAKSIQYL. CDR3 DNA: TGTACCAGCACCACTTCGGCGGTAGCCAAAAGCATTCAGTACTTG.

This clonotype was observed once. Here the CDR3 omits its conserved ending phenylalanine or tryptophan, so a read error is the likely source. The gene calls are TRBV11-1 and TRBJ1-6; a weak D match, TRBD1 (5 bases). The CDR3 consists of 13 residues. The V end was cut by 7 bases, the J end by 13 bases, with 17 bases between. Germline V gives CDR1 SGHAT, CDR2 FQDESV (reference sequence). Written as DNA, the CDR3 is TGTGCCAGCATCCGGACACTGGTTTCGCCCCTCCACATT. Residues: CASIRTLVSPLHI.

This clonotype has just a few counts. The germline gene is not matched at one end of the junction; a read error may be the cause. This chain joins TRBV5-1 and TRBJ2-7; 9 nucleotides match TRBD1. The germline V gene encodes CDR1 SGHRS and CDR2 YFSETQ. The length of the CDR3 is 15 residues. CDR3 sequence: CASSGDRGFAYGQYF. The CDR3 DNA reads as TGCGCCAGCAGCGGTGACAGGGGGTTTGCCTACGGGCAGTACTTC.

Concerning this clonotype itself: A much bigger clone sits one base away, suggesting this may be a read error. The chain links TRBV5-1 to TRBJ2-2; D might be TRBD2 (5 bases). CDR3 length equals 14 residues. Germline lookup yields CDR1 SGHRS and CDR2 YFSETQ. CDR3 amino acids: CASSLVGWTGELSF. Here the CDR3 DNA reads TGCGCCAGCAGCTTGGTAGGGTGGACCGGGGAGCTGTCTTTT.

With respect to this clonotype: An end of the junction differs from the germline gene, which may be a read error. This rearrangement joins TRBV6-1 to TRBJ2-7; 9 bases map to TRBD2. Germline-derived CDR1 and CDR2 are MNHNS and SASEGT. The CDR3 loop spans 17 amino acids. CDR3 region: CASSEVRAGGTSYEHYF. The DNA for the CDR3 is TGTGCCAGCAGTGAGGTTCGGGCGGGAGGGACTTCCTACGAGCACTATTTC.

A remark on this clonotype: One end of the junction varies from germline; a read error may be responsible. The chain is built from TRBV5-1 and TRBJ2-7, with TRBD2 matching 9 bases. Germline V gene data show CDR1 as SGHRS and CDR2 as YFSETQ. The CDR3 covers 15 residues. In DNA form, the CDR3 reads TGCGCCAGCGGCTTTAGCGGGAGCTCCAACTACGAGCAGAACTTC. Residues: CASGFSGSSNYEQNF.

The chain joins TRBV29-1 to TRBJ2-3, with D perhaps matching TRBD1 (5 bases). The CDR3 runs 15 residues. V lost 3 bases to trimming and J lost 12 bases, with 25 bases between them. Per the germline V gene, CDR1 is SQVTM and CDR2 is ANQGSEA. The CDR3 loop reads CSVEGRAGITDIQYF. CDR3 nucleotide sequence: TGCAGCGTTGAGGGCAGGGCCGGCATCACAGATATACAGTATTTT.

Concerning this clonotype itself: This may arise from a read error, as a much more abundant clone is one base away. V is TRBV11-1 and J is TRBJ2-7; TRBD2 might be the D (5 bases). This CDR3 has 17 amino acids. The germline V gene encodes CDR1 SGHAT and CDR2 FQDESV (reference sequence). Written as DNA, the CDR3 is TGTACCAACAGCCTAGGGCCGGCGGGTGAAAGCTCCTACGAGCAGTACTTC. Residues: CTNSLGPAGESSYEQYF.

A note on this clonotype: The junction shows a germline mismatch at one end, possibly a read error. The chain has TRBV29-1 and TRBJ1-4, with no clear D. CDR1 SQVTM and CDR2 ANQGSEA come from the germline V gene. The CDR3 is 15 residues long. The DNA for the CDR3 is TGCAACGTTGAAGAAGACATGGGCAGGAGTGAAAAACTGTTTTTT. Protein: CNVEEDMGRSEKLFF. The full variable domain, with the rest looked up from reference TRBV29-1 and TRBJ1-4, is SAVISQKPSRDICQRGTSLTIQCQVDSQVTMMFWYRQQPGQSLTLIATANQGSEATYESGFVIDKFPISRPNLTFSTLTVSNMSPEDSSIYLCNVEEDMGRSEKLFFGSGTQLSVL.

This clonotype is a singleton in its sample. The junction departs from the called germline gene at one end, perhaps through a read error. The CDR3 DNA sequence: TGTGCCAGCATCACAGGGGGAACTACTGACGCTTTCTTT. Its translation: CASITGGTTDAFF. The rearrangement uses TRBV6-6 and TRBJ1-1; 8 bases fit TRBD1. This CDR3 comprises 13 residues. Germline V CDR1 and CDR2: MNHNY, SVGAGI (reference sequence).

A remark on this clonotype: A much bigger clone sits one base away, suggesting this may be a read error. J is TRBJ2-5 and V is TRBV5-4, with 9 bases matching TRBD1. CDR1 SGHNT and CDR2 YYREEE come from the germline V gene (reference sequence). The length of the CDR3 is 16 residues. Trimming removed 6 bases from V and 1 base from J; junction bases left unmatched: 10. The CDR3 reads CASTNSRDRAQETQYF. For the CDR3, the DNA is TGTGCCAGCACTAACTCCCGGGACAGGGCCCAAGAGACCCAGTACTTC.

This clonotype came up once. At one end, the junction sequence differs from germline, possibly due to a read error. This chain connects TRBV5-6 to TRBJ2-3; TRBD1 agrees at 9 bases. Per germline, CDR1 SGHDT and CDR2 YYEEEE. The CDR3 has 16 amino acids. CDR3 loop: CASSIYRGPSTYTQYF. DNA of the CDR3: TGTGCAAGCAGCATCTACAGGGGGCCTAGCACATATACGCAGTATTTT. Variable domain in full (rest from reference TRBV5-6 and TRBJ2-3): DAGVTQSPTHLIKTRGQQVTLRCSPKSGHDTVSWYQQALGQGPQFIFQYYEEEERQRGNFPDRFSGHQFPNYSSELNVNALLLGDSALYLCASSIYRGPSTYTQYFGPGTRLTVL.